These 24 T cell receptor beta chains came from one sample sequenced in a study of identical twins. TCRdb ran MiXCR on the 5' RACE reads and lists one entry per CDR3 protein. The sample lists 400,000 to 650,000 distinct CDR3 sequences; roughly a fifth were seen once. These same records also appear under a second study, on T cells expressing NK-cell markers.

Sequencing was performed on CD4+ T cells sorted from blood. Every receptor here comes from a woman aged 18 to 35 in good health.

A few counts support this clonotype. CDR3: CASSGGGDTEAFF. The CDR3 DNA reads as TGTGCCAGCAGCGGGGGAGGGGACACTGAAGCTTTCTTT. The gene calls are TRBV9 and TRBJ1-1, with D possibly being TRBD1 (5 bases). The CDR3 contains 13 residues. Germline V CDR1 and CDR2: SGDLS, YYNGEE. Trimming removed 3 bases at V and 3 bases at J, with 9 bases between. The whole variable domain, filled in from reference TRBV9 and TRBJ1-1, reads DSGVTQTPKHLITATGQRVTLRCSPRSGDLSVYWYQQSLDQGLQFLIQYYNGEERAKGNILERFSAQQFPDLHSELNLSSLELGDSALYFCASSGGGDTEAFFGQGTRLTVV.

This clonotype was detected ten times or more. CDR3 loop: CASSQTGDSYNEQFF. CDR3 coding DNA: TGTGCCAGCAGCCAGACAGGAGATTCCTACAATGAGCAGTTCTTC. The chain employs TRBV5-4 and TRBJ2-1, with D possibly being TRBD1 (6 bases). The germline V and J ends were trimmed by 4 bases and 1 base, with 12 bases remaining between them. The germline V gene has CDR1 SGHNT and CDR2 YYREEE (reference sequence). The CDR3 covers 15 residues.

The CDR3 spells CASSSDDYGYTF. The CDR3 region has the DNA TGTGCCAGCTCTAGTGATGACTATGGCTACACCTTC. The rearrangement joins TRBV6-5 to TRBJ1-2; D unclear. The CDR3 spans 12 residues. Trimming took off 8 bases at V and 3 bases at J, with 10 bases between the two ends. From germline, CDR1 is MNHEY and CDR2 SVGAGI.

The V gene is TRBV27, the J gene TRBJ2-1; D possibly matches TRBD1 or TRBD2 (6 bases each). Germline V CDR1 and CDR2: MNHEY, SMNVEV (reference sequence). The V end was cut by 4 bases, the J end by 3 bases, with 13 bases between. The CDR3 spans 15 residues. The CDR3 DNA sequence: TGTGCCAGCAGTTCGTGGGGGGCTAACTACAATGAGCAGTTCTTC. Amino acid sequence: CASSSWGANYNEQFF.

In this sample, this clonotype turned up a few times. The chain links TRBV6-5 to TRBJ1-4, with D perhaps matching TRBD1 (5 bases). Germline V lookup: CDR1 MNHEY, CDR2 SVGAGI. This CDR3 comprises 16 residues. V was trimmed by 0 bases and J by 0 bases, leaving 8 bases between them. In DNA, the CDR3 is TGTGCCAGCAGTTACTCCTGGACACCAACTAATGAAAAACTGTTTTTT. It specifies CASSYSWTPTNEKLFF.

This clonotype came up many times. The V call is TRBV10-3, the J call TRBJ2-1; 11 bases map to TRBD2. V trimming: 3 bases; J trimming: 9 bases; junction bases outside the gene matches: 7. Germline lookup yields CDR1 ENHRY and CDR2 SYGVKD. The CDR3 has 15 residues. DNA of the CDR3: TGTGCCATCAGTGATGAACTAGCGGGAGTCGGTGAGCAGTTCTTC. It yields the protein CAISDELAGVGEQFF.

V and J are TRBV6-1 and TRBJ2-7; 8 positions match TRBD1. Per germline, CDR1 MNHNS and CDR2 SASEGT. The CDR3 contains 14 residues. The junction had 9 bases not matched to a gene; V was cut back by 7 bases and J by 4 bases. The CDR3 here is CASTRNRGIYEQYF. CDR3 nucleotide sequence: TGTGCCAGCACCCGGAACAGGGGGATATACGAGCAGTACTTC.

This sequence joins TRBV7-2 and TRBJ1-3; the D is unclear. CDR3 length: 15 amino acids. Germline CDR1 is SGHTA and CDR2 is FQGNSA. V was cut by 5 bases and J by 2 bases, with 13 bases left in between. This chain's CDR3 is CASSLREFTGNTIYF. The CDR3 coding sequence is TGTGCCAGCAGCCTGAGGGAGTTTACTGGAAACACCATATATTTT.

This sequence joins TRBV20-1 and TRBJ2-1; 10 positions agree with TRBD2. Trimming took 3 bases from V and 4 from J; bases not matched to a gene: 3. In germline, CDR1 is DFQATT, CDR2 SNEGSKA (reference sequence). The CDR3 extends over 14 amino acids. The CDR3 DNA follows: TGCAGTGCTAGGCCAGCGGGGGGGTACAATGAGCAGTTCTTC. The encoded protein is CSARPAGGYNEQFF.

This clonotype was counted many times. The rearrangement links TRBV6-1 to TRBJ1-2, with D tentatively TRBD1 (5 bases). Germline V gives CDR1 MNHNS, CDR2 SASEGT. V was shortened by 4 bases and J by 1 base, with 7 bases between the two germline ends. The CDR3 is made up of 13 amino acids. The CDR3 region has the DNA TGTGCCAGCAGTGCGGGGGGTAACTATGGCTACACCTTC. Protein product: CASSAGGNYGYTF.

This clonotype was counted a few times. The rearrangement uses TRBV12-3 or TRBV12-4 and TRBJ2-3; D is undetermined. CDR3 length: 13 residues. V was shortened by 6 bases and J by 4 bases, with 11 bases between the two germline ends. The CDR3 sequence: CASRLTEADTQYF. The CDR3 nucleotides read TGTGCCAGCAGACTCACAGAGGCAGATACGCAGTATTTT.

In its sample, this clonotype was seen many times. This chain links TRBV27 with TRBJ2-7, with 9 bases matching TRBD1. CDR1 is MNHEY, CDR2 SMNVEV, per germline (reference sequence). The J segment lost 0 bases and the V segment lost 5 bases, leaving 5 bases of the junction unmatched. The CDR3 runs 15 residues. In nucleotides, the CDR3 is TGTGCCAGCAGTCACACAGGGGGCGCCTCCTACGAGCAGTACTTC. Translating it yields CASSHTGGASYEQYF.

This chain links TRBV6-4 with TRBJ1-2; the match to TRBD1 covers 9 bases. With V trimmed by 0 bases and J by 2 bases, 1 base remained unmatched. CDR3 length: 15 residues. The germline CDR1 and CDR2 sequences are MRHNA and SNTAGT. Here the CDR3 DNA reads TGTGCCAGCAGTGACTCAGGACAGGGGAACTATGGCTACACCTTC. Translated, it gives CASSDSGQGNYGYTF.

This clonotype was found a few times. The chain joins TRBV20-1 to TRBJ2-3, with TRBD1 identical over 8 bases. The CDR3 runs to 13 residues. CDR1 is DFQATT, CDR2 SNEGSKA, per germline (reference sequence). The V and J ends lost 4 bases and 4 bases, in that order; junction bases with no gene match: 4. CDR3 DNA sequence: TGCAGTGCTAATAAACAGGGGGCAGATACGCAGTATTTT. This codes for CSANKQGADTQYF.

J is TRBJ1-1 and V is TRBV20-1; D call uncertain. Deletions cut 3 bases from V and 6 bases from J, with 8 bases between. CDR1 is DFQATT, CDR2 SNEGSKA, per germline (reference sequence). The CDR3 consists of 11 residues. CDR3 loop: CSASGMSEAFF. In DNA, the CDR3 is TGCAGTGCTAGCGGGATGTCTGAAGCTTTCTTT.

The CDR3 protein is CASSLGGQASQETQYF. The CDR3 DNA follows: TGCGCCAGCAGCTTGGGAGGACAGGCCTCCCAAGAGACCCAGTACTTC. The V gene is TRBV5-1, the J gene TRBJ2-5, with TRBD1 identical over 7 bases. Germline CDR1 SGHRS, CDR2 YFSETQ. The CDR3 sequence is 16 residues long. The V segment lost 0 bases and the J segment 1 base; nucleotides outside the gene matches: 6.

The chain carries TRBV20-1 and TRBJ1-1; D not resolved. V shed 7 bases and J shed 0 bases, with 6 bases lying between them. There are 11 residues in the CDR3. The germline gives CDR1 DFQATT, CDR2 SNEGSKA (reference sequence). This CDR3 is CSDVLNTEAFF. CDR3 nucleotides: TGCAGTGACGTTTTGAACACTGAAGCTTTCTTT.

This clonotype was picked up a small number of times. The V call is TRBV20-1, the J call TRBJ1-1; 7 bases are a match to TRBD1. From germline, CDR1 is DFQATT and CDR2 SNEGSKA (reference sequence). Trimming removed 2 bases from V and 1 base from J; junction bases left unmatched: 4. The length of the CDR3 is 14 residues. The CDR3 reads CSARRTGTNTEAFF. CDR3 nucleotide sequence: TGCAGTGCTAGACGGACAGGAACGAACACTGAAGCTTTCTTT.

This clonotype was picked up many times. V is TRBV4-2 and J is TRBJ2-1; 9 bases map to TRBD2. Germline V gives CDR1 LGHNA, CDR2 YNFKEQ. The CDR3 sequence is 17 residues long. Trimming took 4 bases from V and 5 from J; bases not matched to a gene: 12. This CDR3 is CASSRPVSGRSNNEQFF. In nucleotides, the CDR3 is TGTGCCAGCAGCCGACCAGTGAGCGGGAGGAGTAACAATGAGCAGTTCTTC.

V and J are TRBV20-1 and TRBJ2-7; a weak D match, TRBD1 (6 bases). V was shortened by 4 bases and J by 3 bases, with 13 bases between the two germline ends. CDR1 is DFQATT and CDR2 is SNEGSKA in the germline V gene (reference sequence). This CDR3 is built from 13 residues. CDR3 bases: TGCAGTGCTACATACGGGACACACTACGAGCAGTACTTC. Translated: CSATYGTHYEQYF.

This clonotype was recorded at least ten times. The CDR3 DNA follows: TGTGCCAGCATCCCCTCCGGGACTAGCGGCTACAATGAGCAGTTCTTC. This translates into CASIPSGTSGYNEQFF. This chain links TRBV6-2 or TRBV6-3 with TRBJ2-1, with 11 bases aligning to TRBD2. This CDR3 is built from 16 residues. With 7 bases clipped from V and 3 bases from J, the junction kept 8 bases outside the gene matches. Germline lookup yields CDR1 MNHEY and CDR2 SVGEGT.

This clonotype was seen only a few times. The chain is built from TRBV6-5 and TRBJ1-6; possibly TRBD1 for D (6 bases). The V end was cut by 2 bases, the J end by 9 bases, with 14 bases between. The CDR3 sequence is 15 residues long. CDR1 and CDR2 from the germline V gene are MNHEY and SVGAGI. As DNA, the CDR3 is TGTGCCAGCAGTTACCCTACAGGGATAGGTTCACCCCTCCACTTT. Its protein is CASSYPTGIGSPLHF.

The chain links TRBV20-1 to TRBJ2-7, with D uncertain. V dropped 5 bases and J dropped 2 bases, with 16 bases sitting between them. Looked up from germline, CDR1 is DFQATT and CDR2 is SNEGSKA (reference sequence). The CDR3 length is 14 residues. The CDR3 coding sequence is TGCAGTGCTCGTATCGGGCTTGGCCCCTACGAGCAGTACTTC. This sequence encodes CSARIGLGPYEQYF.

This clonotype was seen repeatedly, ten times or more. This chain joins TRBV7-2 and TRBJ2-3, with 9 bases identical to TRBD2. V trimming: 6 bases; J trimming: 1 base; junction bases outside the gene matches: 8. This CDR3 comprises 16 residues. Per the germline V gene, CDR1 is SGHTA and CDR2 is FQGNSA. The chain's CDR3 is CASSYTVAGGTDTQYF. The CDR3 coding sequence is TGTGCCAGCAGTTACACTGTAGCGGGAGGCACAGATACGCAGTATTTT.